This entry describes one T cell receptor beta chain. The antigen remains undetermined. PCR was performed using 60 Vbeta and 13 Jbeta primers. The data were produced by immunoSEQ multiplex PCR, yet TCRdb's version contains in-frame clones alone and is incomplete. This table has around 160,000 clones, roughly 80% appearing once. Trimming shortened V by 6 bases and J by 7 bases, and 20 bases separated the two germline ends. The CDR3 loop spans 15 amino acids. The germline V gene encodes CDR1 MNHEY and CDR2 SMNVEV (reference sequence). These data come from a study of cytomegalovirus exposure and HLA in healthy donors. Overall study results and limits: The listing of roughly 160 TCR beta chains classed them as cytomegalovirus-associated. In an earlier analysis, in roughly 600 donors, most V segments appeared productive either ~90% or ~30% of the time. The study carried out a later analysis of TCR beta sequences. It associated approximately 15,000 of them with specific HLA alleles at a false discovery rate of 0.05.

The rearrangement uses TRBV27 and TRBJ2-3; TRBD2 is a possible D gene (7 bases). The sequence came from a man aged 18 to 35 in good health and CMV-seropositive. The source material was PBMCs. CDR3 coding DNA: TGTGCCAGCAGGACTCTAGTGGGGGGGCGTAATACGCAGTATTTT. Amino acids: CASRTLVGGRNTQYF.